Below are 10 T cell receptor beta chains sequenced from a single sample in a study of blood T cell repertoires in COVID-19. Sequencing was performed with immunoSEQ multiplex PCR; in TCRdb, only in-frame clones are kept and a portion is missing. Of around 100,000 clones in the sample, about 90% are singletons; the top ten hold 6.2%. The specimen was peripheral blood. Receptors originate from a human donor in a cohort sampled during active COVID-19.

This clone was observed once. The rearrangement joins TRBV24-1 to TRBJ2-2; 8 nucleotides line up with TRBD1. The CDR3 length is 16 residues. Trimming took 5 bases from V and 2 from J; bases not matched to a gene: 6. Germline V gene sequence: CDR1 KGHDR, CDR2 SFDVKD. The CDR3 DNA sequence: TGTGCCACCAGTGCCCCGGGACAGGCCAACACCGGGGAGCTGTTTTTT. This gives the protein CATSAPGQANTGELFF.

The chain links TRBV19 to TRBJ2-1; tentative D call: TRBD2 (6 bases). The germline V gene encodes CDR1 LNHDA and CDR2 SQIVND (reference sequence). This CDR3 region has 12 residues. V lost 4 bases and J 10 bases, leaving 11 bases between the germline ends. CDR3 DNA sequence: TGTGCCAGTAGTAGCCCCGGAGGGGAGCAGTTCTTC. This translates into CASSSPGGEQFF.

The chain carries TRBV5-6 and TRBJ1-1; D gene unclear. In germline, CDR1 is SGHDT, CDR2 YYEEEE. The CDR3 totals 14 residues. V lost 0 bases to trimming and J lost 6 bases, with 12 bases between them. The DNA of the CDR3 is TGTGCCAGCAGCTTGGGTGTTTCGGGTTCTGAAGCTTTCTTT. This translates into CASSLGVSGSEAFF.

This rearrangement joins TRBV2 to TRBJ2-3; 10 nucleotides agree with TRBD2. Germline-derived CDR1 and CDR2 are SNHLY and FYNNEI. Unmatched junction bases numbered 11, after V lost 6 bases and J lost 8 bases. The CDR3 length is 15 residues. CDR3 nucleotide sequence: TGTGCCAGCAGCTGGACTAGCGGCGAGCGGCCTACGCAGTATTTT. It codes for CASSWTSGERPTQYF.

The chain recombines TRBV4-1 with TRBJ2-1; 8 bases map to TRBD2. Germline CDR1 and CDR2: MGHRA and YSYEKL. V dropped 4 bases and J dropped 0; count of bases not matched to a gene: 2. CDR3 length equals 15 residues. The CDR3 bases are TGCGCCAGCAGCCTGAGCGGGAGCTCCTACAATGAGCAGTTCTTC. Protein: CASSLSGSSYNEQFF.

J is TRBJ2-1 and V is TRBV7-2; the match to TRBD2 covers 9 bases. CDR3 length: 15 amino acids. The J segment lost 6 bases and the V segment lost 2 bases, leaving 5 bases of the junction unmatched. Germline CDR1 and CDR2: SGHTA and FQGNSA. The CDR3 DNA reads TGTGCCAGCAGCTTAATAGTTAGCGGGAGCAATGAGCAGTTCTTC. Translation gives CASSLIVSGSNEQFF.

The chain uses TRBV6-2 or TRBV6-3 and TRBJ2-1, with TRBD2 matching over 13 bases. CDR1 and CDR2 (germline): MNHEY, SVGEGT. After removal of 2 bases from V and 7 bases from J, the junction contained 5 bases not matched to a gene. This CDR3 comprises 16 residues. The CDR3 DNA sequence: TGTGCCAGCAGTTACCGGACTAGCGGGAGCTTGAATGAGCAGTTCTTC. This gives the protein CASSYRTSGSLNEQFF.

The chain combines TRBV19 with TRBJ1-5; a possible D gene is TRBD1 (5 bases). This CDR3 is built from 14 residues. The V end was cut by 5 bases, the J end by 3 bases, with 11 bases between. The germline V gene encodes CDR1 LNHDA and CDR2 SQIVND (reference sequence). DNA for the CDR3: TGTGCCAGTAGTGTAACGGGGGACAATCAGCCCCAGCATTTT. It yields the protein CASSVTGDNQPQHF.

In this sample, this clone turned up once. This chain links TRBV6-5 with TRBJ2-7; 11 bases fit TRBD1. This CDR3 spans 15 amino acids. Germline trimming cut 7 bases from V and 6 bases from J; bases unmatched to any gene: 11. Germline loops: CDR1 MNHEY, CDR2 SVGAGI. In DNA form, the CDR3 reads TGTGCCAGCATTAGTGGGTGGACAGGGGGCGGCGAGCAGTACTTC. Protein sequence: CASISGWTGGGEQYF.

CDR3 nucleotides: TGCAGCTTCTCGGTGGTCGGGAGGAGGTACAATGAGCAGTTCTTC. Translating gives CSFSVVGRRYNEQFF. The chain uses TRBV29-1 and TRBJ2-1; 7 bases are a match to TRBD2. The CDR3 extends over 15 amino acids. Unmatched junction bases numbered 14, after V lost 8 bases and J lost 4 bases. The germline V gene has CDR1 SQVTM and CDR2 ANQGSEA.